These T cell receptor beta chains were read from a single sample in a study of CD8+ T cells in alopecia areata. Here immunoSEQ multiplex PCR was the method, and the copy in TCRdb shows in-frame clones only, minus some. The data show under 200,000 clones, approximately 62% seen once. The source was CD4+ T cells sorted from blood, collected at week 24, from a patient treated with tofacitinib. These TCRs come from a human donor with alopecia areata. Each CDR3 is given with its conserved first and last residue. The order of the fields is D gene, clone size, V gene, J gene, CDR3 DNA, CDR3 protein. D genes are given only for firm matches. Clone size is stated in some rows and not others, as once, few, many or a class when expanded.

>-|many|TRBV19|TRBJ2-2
TGTGCCAGTAGTCCAACAGGGAGGGAGCTGTTTTTT
CASSPTGRELFF
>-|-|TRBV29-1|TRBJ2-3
TGCAGCGTTCAACGGAGATCTAGCACAGATACGCAGTATTTT
CSVQRRSSTDTQYF
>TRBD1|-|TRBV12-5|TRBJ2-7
TGTGCTAGTGGTCCAGGGGGAATCGAGCAGTACTTC
CASGPGGIEQYF
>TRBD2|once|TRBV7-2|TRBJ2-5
TGTGCCAGCCGCGGGGGGGCCCAAGAGACCCAGTACTTC
CASRGGAQETQYF
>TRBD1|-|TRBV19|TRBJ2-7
TGTGCCAGTAGTACTATGACAGGGTCCCACGAGCAGTACTTC
CASSTMTGSHEQYF
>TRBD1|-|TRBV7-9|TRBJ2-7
TGTGCCAGCAGCAATGACAGGGGTGACCTACGCCGGCAGTACTTC
CASSNDRGDLRRQYF
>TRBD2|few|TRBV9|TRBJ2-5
TGTGCCAGCAGCCCTGGGACTATAGGACAAGAGACCCAGTACTTC
CASSPGTIGQETQYF
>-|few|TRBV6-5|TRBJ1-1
TGTGCCGCCTGGGGTCCGGGGACTGAAGCTTTCTTT
CAAWGPGTEAFF
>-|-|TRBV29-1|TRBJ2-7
TGCAGCGTTGGCCGGGACCGACCCTACGAGCAGTACTTC
CSVGRDRPYEQYF
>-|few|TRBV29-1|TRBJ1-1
TGCAGCGCAGGCGAAGGGTACACTGAAGCTTTCTTT
CSAGEGYTEAFF
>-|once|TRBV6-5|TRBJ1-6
TGTGCCAGCAGTTACCGGGATTCACCCCTCCACTTT
CASSYRDSPLHF
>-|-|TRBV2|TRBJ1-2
TGTGCCAGCTACGAGTACGGCTACACCTTC
CASYEYGYTF
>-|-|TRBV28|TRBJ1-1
TGTGCCAGCAACACAGGGTCGGGCACTGAAGCTTTCTTT
CASNTGSGTEAFF
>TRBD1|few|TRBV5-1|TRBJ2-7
TGCGCCAGCAGCTTGACACTAAGCGTACCGGGACAGGGGGGGTACTACGAGCAGTACTTC
CASSLTLSVPGQGGYYEQYF
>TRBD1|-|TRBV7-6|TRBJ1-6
TGTGCCAGCAGCTCGGGACAGGCCGGCAGTTCACCCCTCCACTTT
CASSSGQAGSSPLHF
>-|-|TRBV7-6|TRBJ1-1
TGTGCCAGCAGCCCAAACAGGGTAGGCACTGAAGCTTTCTTT
CASSPNRVGTEAFF
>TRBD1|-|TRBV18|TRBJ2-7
TGTGCCAGCTCACCACCGGGACAGGGTGGCGAGCAGTACTTC
CASSPPGQGGEQYF
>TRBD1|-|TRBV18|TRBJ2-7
TGTGCCAGCTCACTAGATAGACGGGACAGGGCACTGAACGAGCAGTACTTC
CASSLDRRDRALNEQYF
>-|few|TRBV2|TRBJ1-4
TGTGCCAGCAGCGGTAATGAAAAACTGTTTTTT
CASSGNEKLFF
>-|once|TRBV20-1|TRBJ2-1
TGCAGTGCGGCGCAGAGTGATGAGCAGTTCTTC
CSAAQSDEQFF
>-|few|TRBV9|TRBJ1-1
TGTGCCAGCAGCGTAGGCCCCGGACCGCGAAACACTGAAGCTTTCTTT
CASSVGPGPRNTEAFF
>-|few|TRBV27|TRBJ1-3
TGTGCCAGCAGTTTCGTATCGGAAATTTCTGGAAACACCATATATTTT
CASSFVSEISGNTIYF
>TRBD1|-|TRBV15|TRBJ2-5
TGTGCCACCAGCAGAGCACCGACAGGGGGGGAGACCCAGTACTTC
CATSRAPTGGETQYF
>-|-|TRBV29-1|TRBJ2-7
TGCAGCGTGGAAAAATCCGGGACCAACGAGCAGTACTTC
CSVEKSGTNEQYF
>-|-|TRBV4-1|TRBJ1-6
TGCGCCAGCAGCCAACGAACTTTGGGGGGTTCCTATAATTCACCCCTCCACTTT
CASSQRTLGGSYNSPLHF
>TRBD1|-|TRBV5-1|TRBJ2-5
TGCGCCAGCAGCTTACAGGGGGCGGAGGAGACCCAGTACTTC
CASSLQGAEETQYF
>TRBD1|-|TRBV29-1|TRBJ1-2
TGCAGCGTTAACCGGGACAGGGGGGACTATGGCTACACCTTC
CSVNRDRGDYGYTF
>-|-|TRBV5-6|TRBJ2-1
TGTGCCAGCAGCTTGCTGGGCGGGACCGGTTACAATGAGCAGTTCTTC
CASSLLGGTGYNEQFF
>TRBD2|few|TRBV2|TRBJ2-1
TGTGCCAGCAGTGAGCGGCTAGCGGGTGAGCAGTTCTTC
CASSERLAGEQFF
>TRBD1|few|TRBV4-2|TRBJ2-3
TGTGCCAGCAGCATCCCGACAGGGGGCAGGGCAGATACGCAGTATTTT
CASSIPTGGRADTQYF
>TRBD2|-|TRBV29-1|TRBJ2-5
TGCAGCGTTGTAGCCCCGGGACTAGCTTGGGAGACCCAGTACTTC
CSVVAPGLAWETQYF
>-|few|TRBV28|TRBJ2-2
TGTGCCAGCAGTTTGGTGGGGGGGCCACACACCGGGGAGCTGTTTTTT
CASSLVGGPHTGELFF
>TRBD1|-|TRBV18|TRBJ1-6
TGTGCCAGCTCACCGAGGACAGGGGGCTATAATTCACCCCTCCACTTT
CASSPRTGGYNSPLHF
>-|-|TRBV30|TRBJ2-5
TGTGCCTGGAGTATAGGGCTTCGGGAGACCCAGTACTTC
CAWSIGLRETQYF
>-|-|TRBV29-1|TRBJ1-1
TGCAGCGCACGAGGGGCAGGGAACACTGAAGCTTTCTTT
CSARGAGNTEAFF
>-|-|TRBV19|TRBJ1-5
TGTGCCAGTAGTATTGGGTGGCAGGGGAATCAGCCCCAGCATTTT
CASSIGWQGNQPQHF
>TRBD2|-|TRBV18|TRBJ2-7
TGTGCCAGCTCACCACAAGCGGGGGGGACCTACGAGCAGTACTTC
CASSPQAGGTYEQYF
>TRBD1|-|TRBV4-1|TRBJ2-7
TGCGCCAGCAGCCAAGAGTATCCAGGGGGTTACTACGAGCAGTACTTC
CASSQEYPGGYYEQYF
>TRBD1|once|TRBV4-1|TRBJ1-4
TGCGCCAGCAGCCAAGTCGGGGAGGGGGCGGGAAATGAAAAACTGTTTTTT
CASSQVGEGAGNEKLFF
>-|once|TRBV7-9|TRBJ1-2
TGTGCCAGCAGCTTAGCAGGGTCTAACTATGGCTACACCTTC
CASSLAGSNYGYTF
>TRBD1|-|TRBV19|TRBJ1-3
TGTGCCAGTAGTATCGGACAGGCTCCTGGAAACACCATATATTTT
CASSIGQAPGNTIYF
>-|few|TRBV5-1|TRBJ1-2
TGCGCCAGCAGCCTGGACGGGGTTAGCTATGGCTACACCTTC
CASSLDGVSYGYTF
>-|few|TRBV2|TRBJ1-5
TGTGCCAGCAGTGAAATTGCACAGGGCAATCAGCCCCAGCATTTT
CASSEIAQGNQPQHF
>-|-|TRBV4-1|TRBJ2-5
TGCGCCAGCAGCCAAGACTTCGGCAGGGCGGTGGAGACCCAGTACTTC
CASSQDFGRAVETQYF
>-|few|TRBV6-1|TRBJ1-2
TGTGCCAGCAGTGAATGGAGGGCGAACTATGGCTACACCTTC
CASSEWRANYGYTF
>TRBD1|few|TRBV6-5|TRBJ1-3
TGTGCCAGCAGTTACGCGGACAGGGCTGGAAACACCATATATTTT
CASSYADRAGNTIYF
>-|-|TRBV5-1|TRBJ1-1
TGCGCCAGCAGAGGCAGCATGAACACTGAAGCTTTCTTT
CASRGSMNTEAFF
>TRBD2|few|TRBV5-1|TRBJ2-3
TGCGCCAGCAGCATAACTAGCGGGTCCACAGATACGCAGTATTTT
CASSITSGSTDTQYF
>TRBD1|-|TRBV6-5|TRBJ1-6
TGTGCCAGCAGTAACCTAGGCAGGGGGAATTCACCCCTCCACTTT
CASSNLGRGNSPLHF
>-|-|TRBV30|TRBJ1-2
TGTGCCTGGAGTGTACCGGGACCCGGTGGCTACACCTTC
CAWSVPGPGGYTF
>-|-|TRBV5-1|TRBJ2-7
TGCGCCAGCAGCTTGCTACAGGGTTACGAGCAGTACTTC
CASSLLQGYEQYF
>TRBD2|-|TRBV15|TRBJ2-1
TGTGCCACCAGCCCTAGCGGTTTAGGGGAGCAGTTCTTC
CATSPSGLGEQFF
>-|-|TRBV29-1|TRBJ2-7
TGCAGCGTTGTGGTCAGGCAAAATTACGAGCAGTACTTC
CSVVVRQNYEQYF
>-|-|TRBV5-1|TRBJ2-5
TGCGCCAGCAGTCCTGGGCGTGTACAAGAGACCCAGTACTTC
CASSPGRVQETQYF
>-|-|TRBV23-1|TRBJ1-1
TGCGCCAGCAGTCAATCTCAAGGGACTGAAGCTTTCTTT
CASSQSQGTEAFF
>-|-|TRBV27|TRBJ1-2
TGTGCCAGCACCACTACCCCGCCAGGGACCTATGGCTACACCTTC
CASTTTPPGTYGYTF
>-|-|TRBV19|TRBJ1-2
TGTGCCAGTATCGATCGAACGAACTATGGCTACACCTTC
CASIDRTNYGYTF
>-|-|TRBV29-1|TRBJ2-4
TGCAGCGTTGGGGGCGGGTCTGGGGAACTAGCCAAAAACATTCAGTACTTC
CSVGGGSGELAKNIQYF
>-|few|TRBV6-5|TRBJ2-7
TGTGCCAGCAGTTACAGCTCCTACGAGCAGTACTTC
CASSYSSYEQYF
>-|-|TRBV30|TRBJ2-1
TGTGCGGCGTACCACCGGGACACATACTCCTACAATGAGCAGTTCTTC
CAAYHRDTYSYNEQFF